The present TCR beta chain was sequenced within a study of blood T cell repertoires in COVID-19. Trimming removed 5 bases from V and 6 bases from J, with 17 bases in between. The CDR3 spans 15 residues. From germline, CDR1 is MDHEN and CDR2 SYDVKM. Per the study methods: Amplification with reference gene primers provided the estimates of nucleated cell counts. The table came from immunoSEQ multiplex PCR; TCRdb's copy has only in-frame clones and leaves some out. From that table come the V and J calls and clone size; the DNA was used to work out D and trimming. Of under 250,000 clones in the sample, under 90% were seen once. Participants' reported clinical history set cohort assignment.

The genes are TRBV28 and TRBJ2-1, with D perhaps TRBD2 (6 bases). The source is a man in his forties who had recovered from COVID-19. Sequenced material: PBMCs or T cells enriched from blood (not recorded which). In DNA form, the CDR3 reads TGTGCCAGCAGTCTCGGGACTGGGGGAGTCAATGAGCAGTTCTTC. It codes for CASSLGTGGVNEQFF. The variable domain in full, completed from reference TRBV28 and TRBJ2-1, reads DVKVTQSSRYLVKRTGEKVFLECVQDMDHENMFWYRQDPGLGLRLIYFSYDVKMKEKGDIPEGYSVSREKKERFSLILESASTNQTSMYLCASSLGTGGVNEQFFGPGTRLTVL.